These 29 T cell receptor beta chains were all obtained from the same sample, sequenced in a study of T cells in Graves' hyperthyroidism and ophthalmopathy. The source material, RNA transcripts, was used to amplify TCR beta CDR3 regions. The HTBI primer set drove a first-round RT-PCR of the TCR CDR3. One entry per CDR3 protein, called by TCRdb with MiXCR from the multiplex PCR reads. The sample contains more than 350,000 distinct CDR3 sequences, about 15% of which appear only once. Sequencing used blood. These receptors all stem from a woman in her 30s with Graves' hyperthyroidism.

The sample holds many counts of this clonotype. The chain uses TRBV12-3 or TRBV12-4 and TRBJ1-2; no reliable D call. Trimming pared 3 bases from V and 8 bases from J, leaving 7 bases between. The CDR3 extends over 11 amino acids. This CDR3 is CASSFGWGYTF. The CDR3 DNA is TGTGCCAGCAGTTTCGGGTGGGGCTACACCTTC.

This clonotype was picked up many times. This chain connects TRBV11-2 to TRBJ2-2, with D unclear. Germline loops: CDR1 SGHAT, CDR2 FQNNGV. The CDR3 consists of 13 residues. The ends were cut back, 2 bases at V and 10 bases at J, with 11 bases in the middle. The chain's CDR3 is CASSLIPEVELFF. CDR3 in DNA: TGTGCCAGCAGCTTAATCCCAGAAGTGGAGCTGTTTTTT.

The chain has TRBV18 and TRBJ2-5; D call uncertain. This CDR3 contains 14 residues. Germline V gene sequence: CDR1 KGHSH, CDR2 LQKENI. The germline V and J ends were trimmed by 0 bases and 2 bases, with 7 bases remaining between them. DNA of the CDR3: TGTGCCAGCTCACCACCGGTAGGGCAAGAGACCCAGTACTTC. Translation gives CASSPPVGQETQYF.

This clonotype was picked up a small number of times. The V gene is TRBV7-2, the J gene TRBJ2-5, with TRBD2 matching over 13 bases. The germline gives CDR1 SGHTA, CDR2 FQGNSA. V dropped 3 bases and J dropped 5; count of bases not matched to a gene: 6. CDR3 length equals 16 residues. The CDR3 DNA sequence: TGTGCCAGCAGCTTCGCGGGACTAGCGGGACTCGAGACCCAGTACTTC. Encoded protein: CASSFAGLAGLETQYF.

The V gene is TRBV15, the J gene TRBJ1-5; D call uncertain. The length of the CDR3 is 15 residues. From germline, CDR1 is LNHNV and CDR2 YYDKDF (reference sequence). V lost 3 bases to trimming and J lost 0 bases, with 9 bases between them. The CDR3 region has the DNA TGTGCCACCAGCAGCGTCCCAAATAGCAATCAGCCCCAGCATTTT. It translates to CATSSVPNSNQPQHF.

This clonotype has at least ten counts. The chain is built from TRBV11-3 and TRBJ1-1; D might be TRBD1 (5 bases). This CDR3 region has 15 residues. Germline-derived CDR1 and CDR2 are SGHNT and YENEEA. V was trimmed by 0 bases and J by 1 base, leaving 9 bases between them. In nucleotides, the CDR3 is TGTGCCAGCAGCTTAGATGCCAGGGCGAACACTGAAGCTTTCTTT. It codes for CASSLDARANTEAFF.

In this sample, this clonotype turned up a few times. This chain uses TRBV7-9 with TRBJ1-5, with D perhaps TRBD1 (5 bases). Deletions cut 0 bases from V and 2 bases from J, with 11 bases between. The CDR3 extends over 16 amino acids. Germline V gene sequence: CDR1 SEHNR, CDR2 FQNEAQ (reference sequence). In DNA form, the CDR3 reads TGTGCCAGCAGCTTAGCGGAGTTGGGGGGCAATCAGCCCCAGCATTTT. It specifies CASSLAELGGNQPQHF.

This clonotype has a count of ten or more. Written as DNA, the CDR3 is TGTGCCAGCAGTCAGGGACAGGGGAGAACCGGGGAGCTGTTTTTT. The encoded protein is CASSQGQGRTGELFF. The V call is TRBV12-3 or TRBV12-4, the J call TRBJ2-2, with 10 bases lining up with TRBD1. Trimming cost V 5 bases and J 5 bases; bases outside gene matches: 5. The CDR3 consists of 15 residues.

This clonotype occurred a few times. This chain connects TRBV24-1 to TRBJ2-5, with D possibly TRBD1 on 6 matching bases. The ends were cut back, 6 bases at V and 4 bases at J, with 11 bases in the middle. The CDR3 covers 13 residues. From germline, CDR1 is KGHDR and CDR2 SFDVKD. The CDR3 DNA follows: TGTGCCACCAGTTTGTCCAGGGGAGAGACCCAGTACTTC. As protein: CATSLSRGETQYF.

A few counts support this clonotype. The CDR3 nucleotides read TGTGCCAGCAGCTTAGATCTTCTCGGGACAGGGTTTGGAGAGACCCAGTACTTC. This gives the protein CASSLDLLGTGFGETQYF. The gene calls are TRBV11-2 and TRBJ2-5; 9 bases agree with TRBD1. Germline V lookup: CDR1 SGHAT, CDR2 FQNNGV. The CDR3 loop spans 18 amino acids. J lost 4 bases, V lost 0 bases, and 12 bases had no gene match.

This clonotype appeared many times. The chain links TRBV20-1 to TRBJ1-2; the D gene is possibly TRBD1 (5 bases). The germline V gene has CDR1 DFQATT and CDR2 SNEGSKA (reference sequence). The CDR3 has 15 amino acids. Deletions cut 0 bases from V and 0 bases from J, with 11 bases between. Here the CDR3 reads CSARDFRVSNYGYTF. The CDR3 coding sequence is TGCAGTGCTAGAGACTTCAGGGTTTCTAACTATGGCTACACCTTC.

The V and J genes are TRBV7-3 and TRBJ2-7; the match to TRBD2 covers 15 bases. The CDR3 length is 14 residues. The V gene's germline CDR1 is SGHTA and CDR2 FQGTGA. Germline trimming cut 5 bases from V and 7 bases from J; bases unmatched to any gene: 3. The CDR3 loop is CASSDGLAGGEQYF. In DNA form, the CDR3 reads TGTGCCAGCAGCGACGGACTAGCGGGAGGGGAGCAGTACTTC.

Notes on this clonotype: This may arise from a read error, as a much more abundant clone is one base away. This CDR3 fails to terminate in the conserved phenylalanine or tryptophan, so it likely reflects a read error. The rearrangement links TRBV20-1 to TRBJ2-5; 7 bases are a match to TRBD2. The V and J ends lost 0 bases and 1 base, in that order; junction bases with no gene match: 20. CDR3 length: 20 amino acids. CDR1 is DFQATT, CDR2 SNEGSKA, per germline (reference sequence). The CDR3 region has the DNA TGCAGTGCTAGAGATTTGGAAGGTTCGACGGCAGGGAGGGCCCAAGAGACCCAGTACTCC. Amino acid sequence: CSARDLEGSTAGRAQETQYS.

This clonotype was counted ten times or more. The V call is TRBV9, the J call TRBJ2-1, with a tentative D call TRBD2 (6 bases). The V and J ends lost 4 bases and 6 bases respectively, with 14 bases between them. The germline CDR1 and CDR2 sequences are SGDLS and YYNGEE. The CDR3 has 14 amino acids. CDR3 sequence: CASSLSPGSNEQFF. In DNA, the CDR3 is TGTGCCAGCAGCCTATCCCCCGGGAGCAATGAGCAGTTCTTC.

At least ten counts were recorded for this clonotype. The chain couples TRBV12-3 or TRBV12-4 to TRBJ2-1; tentatively, D is TRBD2 (5 bases). Trimming pared 6 bases from V and 2 bases from J, leaving 14 bases between. CDR3 length: 15 amino acids. The CDR3 spells CASRSRGGTYNEQFF. CDR3 nucleotides: TGTGCCAGCAGGTCTCGAGGAGGCACCTACAATGAGCAGTTCTTC.

This clonotype was seen ten or more times. This chain uses TRBV30 with TRBJ2-1; D possibly corresponds to TRBD2 (6 bases). Germline V gives CDR1 GTSNPN, CDR2 SVGIG (reference sequence). V was pared by 0 bases and J by 5 bases, with 14 bases between. This CDR3 is 15 amino acids long. The CDR3, as DNA: TGTGCCTGGAGTGTAACTGGGGGGTTGAACAATGAGCAGTTCTTC. Encoded protein: CAWSVTGGLNNEQFF. Full variable domain (rest looked up from reference TRBV30 and TRBJ2-1): SQTIHQWPATLVQPVGSPLSLECTVEGTSNPNLYWYRQAAGRGLQLLFYSVGIGQISSEVPQNLSASRPQDRQFILSSKKLLLSDSGFYLCAWSVTGGLNNEQFFGPGTRLTVL.

This chain uses TRBV5-6 with TRBJ2-1, with unresolved D. From germline, CDR1 is SGHDT and CDR2 YYEEEE. The CDR3 runs 13 residues. V lost 3 bases to trimming and J lost 5 bases, with 9 bases between them. The CDR3 loop is CASSYDLNNEQFF. The CDR3 DNA sequence: TGTGCCAGCAGCTATGATCTGAACAATGAGCAGTTCTTC.

This chain links TRBV18 with TRBJ2-2; D gene unclear. This CDR3 region has 14 residues. The germline V gene encodes CDR1 KGHSH and CDR2 LQKENI. Trimming left V 3 bases short and J 1 base short, with 6 bases between. CDR3 coding DNA: TGTGCCAGCTCACCCAACAGGAACACCGGGGAGCTGTTTTTT. Amino acid sequence: CASSPNRNTGELFF.

This clonotype was seen at least ten times. The gene calls are TRBV30 and TRBJ2-3, with 7 bases lining up with TRBD1. Germline CDR1 is GTSNPN and CDR2 is SVGIG (reference sequence). Trimming removed 0 bases from V and 7 bases from J; junction bases left unmatched: 13. This CDR3 has 16 amino acids. The CDR3 loop is CAWSVLYRGDQNTQYF. CDR3 bases: TGTGCCTGGAGTGTACTATACAGGGGCGATCAGAATACGCAGTATTTT.

This clonotype was observed a handful of times. V usage is TRBV7-9 and J usage is TRBJ2-3; D uncertain. The V gene lost 5 bases and the J gene lost 4 bases, with 13 bases spanning the gap. CDR3 length equals 14 residues. Germline CDR1 reads SEHNR; CDR2 reads FQNEAQ (reference sequence). The CDR3 is CASSPPAGPDTQYF. The CDR3, as DNA: TGTGCCAGCAGCCCGCCAGCCGGGCCAGATACGCAGTATTTT. The full variable domain, its missing parts supplied by reference TRBV7-9 and TRBJ2-3, is DTGVSQNPRHKITKRGQNVTFRCDPISEHNRLYWYRQTLGQGPEFLTYFQNEAQLEKSRLLSDRFSAERPKGSFSTLEIQRTEQGDSAMYLCASSPPAGPDTQYFGPGTRLTVL.

The rearrangement uses TRBV2 and TRBJ1-3, with D tentatively TRBD1 (6 bases). Trimming removed 3 bases at V and 1 base at J, with 10 bases between. The CDR3 consists of 15 residues. Germline V lookup: CDR1 SNHLY, CDR2 FYNNEI. The CDR3 is CASSEFRGSGNTIYF. CDR3 DNA: TGTGCCAGCAGTGAGTTCAGGGGTTCTGGAAACACCATATATTTT.

This clonotype turned up a few times. The gene calls are TRBV5-4 and TRBJ1-1; tentative D call: TRBD1 (5 bases). Trimming stripped 5 bases from V and 1 base from J, with 15 bases between. Germline CDR1 reads SGHNT; CDR2 reads YYREEE (reference sequence). The CDR3 runs 15 residues. CDR3 loop: CASRPRAGTNTEAFF. DNA of the CDR3: TGTGCCAGCAGACCTCGGGCAGGGACGAACACTGAAGCTTTCTTT. The entire variable domain, with the rest obtained from reference TRBV5-4 and TRBJ1-1, is as follows: ETGVTQSPTHLIKTRGQQVTLRCSSQSGHNTVSWYQQALGQGPQFIFQYYREEENGRGNFPPRFSGLQFPNYSSELNVNALELDDSALYLCASRPRAGTNTEAFFGQGTRLTVV.

In its sample, this clonotype was seen a few times. The CDR3 coding sequence is TGTGCCAGCAGTTACACAAACCCCCGGACCCAGTACTTC. Its translation: CASSYTNPRTQYF. V gene TRBV6-5 combines with J gene TRBJ2-5; D is uncertain. V dropped 2 bases and J dropped 7 bases, with 11 bases sitting between them. This CDR3 comprises 13 residues. Germline V gene data show CDR1 as MNHEY and CDR2 as SVGAGI.

This clonotype was picked up a small number of times. With a much larger clone just one base away, this may be a read error. The rearrangement uses TRBV6-1 and TRBJ1-1; possibly TRBD1 for D (5 bases). Germline CDR1 MNHNS, CDR2 SASEGT. CDR3 length: 12 residues. V lost 11 bases and J 2 bases, leaving 12 bases between the germline ends. The CDR3 coding sequence is TGTGCCTGCAAGAGGGGAAACACTGAAGCTTTCTTT. Its translation is CACKRGNTEAFF.

This clonotype was detected only a few times. The CDR3 region is CASSVEGLGTEAFF. The CDR3 DNA is TGTGCCAGCAGCGTAGAGGGGTTGGGGACTGAAGCTTTCTTT. The rearrangement joins TRBV9 to TRBJ1-1, with D maybe TRBD1 (5 bases). With 0 bases removed from V and 5 bases from J, the gap between germline ends came to 11 bases. Germline V CDR1 and CDR2: SGDLS, YYNGEE. The CDR3 is 14 residues long.

This clonotype was recorded many times. J is TRBJ2-1 and V is TRBV18, with 7 bases identical to TRBD2. Trimming took 0 bases from V and 4 from J; bases not matched to a gene: 6. CDR1 is KGHSH and CDR2 is LQKENI in the germline V gene. This CDR3 comprises 16 residues. The CDR3 sequence: CASSPPSLAEYNEQFF. The DNA of the CDR3 is TGTGCCAGCTCACCACCCTCGCTAGCGGAGTACAATGAGCAGTTCTTC.

V and J are TRBV5-4 and TRBJ1-5; the D is unclear. The CDR3 covers 15 residues. Germline V gives CDR1 SGHNT, CDR2 YYREEE (reference sequence). Trimming took off 0 bases at V and 5 bases at J, with 12 bases between the two ends. The CDR3 sequence is CASSLGAPGDQPQHF. Written as DNA, the CDR3 is TGTGCCAGCAGCTTGGGGGCCCCCGGGGATCAGCCCCAGCATTTT.

This clonotype was seen only a few times. The chain has TRBV19 and TRBJ1-5, with TRBD1 identical over 9 bases. CDR3 length: 16 residues. Trimming at V came to 1 base and at J to 4 bases, leaving 5 bases not matched to a gene. Germline CDR1 reads LNHDA; CDR2 reads SQIVND (reference sequence). CDR3 sequence: CASSIAGTGQNQPQHF. In DNA, the CDR3 is TGTGCCAGTAGTATAGCCGGGACAGGGCAGAATCAGCCCCAGCATTTT.

This clonotype was recorded at least ten times. This chain joins TRBV20-1 and TRBJ2-1; TRBD2 matches 9 bases. The CDR3 length is 15 residues. Germline loops: CDR1 DFQATT, CDR2 SNEGSKA (reference sequence). V gave up 0 bases and J gave up 10 bases; unmatched junction bases: 10. The CDR3 sequence is CSARDPASGKGEQFF. The CDR3 DNA reads as TGCAGTGCTAGAGATCCGGCTAGCGGGAAGGGCGAGCAGTTCTTC.